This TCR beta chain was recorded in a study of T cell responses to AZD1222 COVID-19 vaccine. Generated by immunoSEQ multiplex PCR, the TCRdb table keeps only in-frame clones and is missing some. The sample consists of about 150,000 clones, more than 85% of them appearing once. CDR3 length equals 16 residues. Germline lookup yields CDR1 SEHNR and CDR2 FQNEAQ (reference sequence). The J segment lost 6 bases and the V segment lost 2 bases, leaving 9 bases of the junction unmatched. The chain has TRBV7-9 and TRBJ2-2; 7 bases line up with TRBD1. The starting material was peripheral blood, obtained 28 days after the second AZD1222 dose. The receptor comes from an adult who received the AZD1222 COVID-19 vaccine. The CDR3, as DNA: TGTGCCAGCAGCTTAAGGTTGGGACAGCCCGCCGGGGAGCTGTTTTTT. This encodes CASSLRLGQPAGELFF.